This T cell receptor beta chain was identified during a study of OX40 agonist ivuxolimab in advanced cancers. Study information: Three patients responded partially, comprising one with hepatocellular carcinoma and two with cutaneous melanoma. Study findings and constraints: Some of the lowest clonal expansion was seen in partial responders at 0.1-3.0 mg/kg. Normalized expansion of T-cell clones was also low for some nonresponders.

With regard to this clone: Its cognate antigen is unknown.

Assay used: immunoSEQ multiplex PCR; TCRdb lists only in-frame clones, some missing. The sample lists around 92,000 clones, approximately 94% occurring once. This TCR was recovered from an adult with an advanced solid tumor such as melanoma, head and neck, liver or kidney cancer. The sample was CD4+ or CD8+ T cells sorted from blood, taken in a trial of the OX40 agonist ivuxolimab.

CDR3 sequence reads: CASSVSSPGGTGELFF. As DNA, the CDR3 is TGTGCCAGCAGCGTCTCTTCCCCCGGGGGTACCGGGGAGCTGTTTTTT. The chain is built from TRBV9 and TRBJ2-2; the D gene is possibly TRBD2 (6 bases). Trimming removed 2 bases from V and 5 bases from J, with 16 bases in between. This CDR3 is built from 16 residues. Germline V gene lookup returns CDR1 SGDLS and CDR2 YYNGEE. Full variable domain (missing parts from reference TRBV9 and TRBJ2-2): DSGVTQTPKHLITATGQRVTLRCSPRSGDLSVYWYQQSLDQGLQFLIQYYNGEERAKGNILERFSAQQFPDLHSELNLSSLELGDSALYFCASSVSSPGGTGELFFGEGSRLTVL.